This is a list of T cell receptor beta chains from one sample in a study of cytomegalovirus exposure and HLA in healthy donors. The table came from immunoSEQ multiplex PCR; TCRdb's copy has only in-frame clones and leaves some out. The table lists some 80,000 clones, more than 50% of them singletons. Sequencing was carried out using PBMCs. The receptor set was obtained from a male donor in good health and CMV-seropositive. Both conserved end residues are trimmed from each CDR3. D genes are given only for firm matches.

v_call | d_call | cdr3_aa
TRBV9 | NA | ASSINGNTIY
TRBV2 | NA | ASSGAPPNSPLH
TRBV19 | NA | ASSGGPETQY
TRBV10-3 | NA | AIRRGNTEAF
TRBV27 | TRBD1 | ASSLGGQGATEQF
TRBV5-1 | NA | ASRGGGSFNEQF
TRBV9 | NA | ASSVGVYANTGELF
TRBV28 | TRBD2 | ASSPAGGVTDTQY
TRBV7-9 | NA | ASSSWGDHGRYGST
TRBV28 | TRBD2 | ASSFRLAATYEQY
TRBV4-3 | NA | ASSPSSAVEQF
TRBV5-6 | NA | ASSSDRETEAF
TRBV25-1 | TRBD1 | ASSESGQGVTQPQH
TRBV11-2 | TRBD1 | ASSLVAGGSTDTQY
TRBV19 | TRBD2 | ASSWGGSGLAKNIQY
TRBV29-1 | TRBD1 | SVTTGVGGSEAF
TRBV7-6 | NA | ASSLARSGKETQY
TRBV30 | NA | AWRTTEKNIQY
TRBV6-5 | TRBD1 | ASRISGGREKLF
TRBV6-6 | NA | ASSLSDRGEQF
TRBV6-6 | TRBD1 | ASSYGTGASGTEAF
TRBV9 | NA | ASSVEPNIVAGELF
TRBV18 | NA | ASSPGKGNEKLF
TRBV7-8 | NA | ASSLPRTGIYNEQF
TRBV30 | NA | AWSPSGPHEQY
TRBV10-3 | NA | AISGNRESEQY